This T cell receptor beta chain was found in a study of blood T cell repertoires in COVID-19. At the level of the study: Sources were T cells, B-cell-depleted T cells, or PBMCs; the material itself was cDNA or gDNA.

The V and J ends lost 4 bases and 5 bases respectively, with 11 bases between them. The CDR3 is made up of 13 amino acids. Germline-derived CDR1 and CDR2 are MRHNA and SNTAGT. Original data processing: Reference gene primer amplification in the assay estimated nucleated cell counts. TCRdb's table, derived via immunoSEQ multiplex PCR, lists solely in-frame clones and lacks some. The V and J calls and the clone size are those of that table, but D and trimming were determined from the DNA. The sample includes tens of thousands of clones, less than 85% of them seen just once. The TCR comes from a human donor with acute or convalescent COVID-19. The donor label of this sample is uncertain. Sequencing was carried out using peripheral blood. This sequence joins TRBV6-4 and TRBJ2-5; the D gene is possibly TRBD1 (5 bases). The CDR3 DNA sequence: TGTGCCAGCAGTGCCCACGCAGGGGAGACCCAGTACTTC. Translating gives CASSAHAGETQYF.